This TCR beta chain was observed in a study of T cells in localized non-small cell lung cancer. Details on this clone: Its antigen is undetermined.

Whole-study findings and limits: A median 57 of the top 100 tumor clones appeared in adjacent lung. The study sequenced only one region of the tumor. As a result, intratumor heterogeneity could not be excluded and remains possible. Higher T cell density in the blood was associated with longer overall survival, whereas higher adjacent-lung clonality associated with shorter survival.

V was trimmed by 5 bases and J by 5 bases, leaving 16 bases between them. Germline lookup yields CDR1 LNHDA and CDR2 SQIVND (reference sequence). CDR3 size: 15 residues. Profiling relied on immunoSEQ multiplex PCR, and the TCRdb table lists in-frame clones only, not all of them. The sample holds over 30,000 clones, 87% seen once. The receptor was derived from a man between 40 and 69 years old with stage III lung adenocarcinoma. The sequencing used peripheral blood mononuclear cells, collected before any cancer treatment. The J gene is TRBJ2-1, the V gene TRBV19, with D perhaps TRBD2 (5 bases). In DNA form, the CDR3 reads TGTGCCAGTAGTCGGATGACGGGGATACACAATGAGCAGTTCTTC. Translating gives CASSRMTGIHNEQFF.